This paragraph reports one T cell receptor (beta chain). The target antigen is unknown. Using immunoSEQ multiplex PCR, the repertoire was profiled, and TCRdb retains in-frame clones only, with some absent. Among some 150,000 clones listed, roughly 90% were seen once. This record belongs to a study of T cell responses to AZD1222 COVID-19 vaccine. Trimming took 4 bases from V and 4 from J; bases not matched to a gene: 11. The CDR3 sequence is 16 residues long. Per the germline V gene, CDR1 is MDHEN and CDR2 is SYDVKM. Study-wide points: Mapped onto spike, vaccine-associated CD4 TCRs spanned it and were dominant at 160-218 and 743-854. Following two doses of AZD1222, Spike-specific TCR breadth and depth rose.

The chain has TRBV28 and TRBJ2-7; 9 bases fit TRBD1. This TCR was sampled from an adult who received the AZD1222 COVID-19 vaccine. The sample in question was peripheral blood, obtained 28 days after the second AZD1222 dose. DNA of the CDR3: TGTGCCAGCAGTTCCGGGACAGGGACGTGGGGTTACGAGCAGTACTTC. This codes for CASSSGTGTWGYEQYF.